The entry below gives a single T cell receptor (beta chain) sequence along with its context. Its antigen is still unknown. The PCR used 60 Vbeta and 13 Jbeta primers. Some clones are missing from TCRdb's copy, which holds only in-frame ones; the method was immunoSEQ multiplex PCR. Of some 170,000 clones listed, about four fifths are singletons. The donors (healthy individuals) were bone marrow donors. The sample belongs to a study of cytomegalovirus exposure and HLA in healthy donors. General study findings and limits: Around 160 TCR beta chains were listed as cytomegalovirus-associated. V- and J-gene trimming in TCR beta was tied to a missense DCLRE1C variant by an analysis performed later.

V lost 8 bases and J 1 base, leaving 14 bases between the germline ends. Germline V gene data show CDR1 as LNHDA and CDR2 as SQIVND (reference sequence). CDR3 length equals 14 residues. The chain joins TRBV19 to TRBJ1-1; D may be TRBD1 (5 bases). Sample: PBMCs. This clonotype was obtained from a male donor in good health and CMV-seronegative. For the CDR3, the DNA is TGTGCCAGTTCTTGGGGCAGGGCGAACACTGAAGCTTTCTTT. This gives the protein CASSWGRANTEAFF.